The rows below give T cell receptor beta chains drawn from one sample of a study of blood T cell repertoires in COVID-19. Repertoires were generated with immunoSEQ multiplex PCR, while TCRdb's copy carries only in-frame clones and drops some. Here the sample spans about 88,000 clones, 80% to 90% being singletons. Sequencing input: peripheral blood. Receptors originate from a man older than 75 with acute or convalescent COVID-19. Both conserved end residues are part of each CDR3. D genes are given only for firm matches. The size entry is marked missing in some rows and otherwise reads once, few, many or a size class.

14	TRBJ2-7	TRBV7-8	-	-	TGTGCCAGCAGCTTAACAGGAAACTCCTACGAGCAGTACTTC	CASSLTGNSYEQYF
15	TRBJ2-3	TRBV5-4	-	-	TGTGCCAGCAGCGGAAAAGGACTTGGGACAGATACGCAGTATTTT	CASSGKGLGTDTQYF
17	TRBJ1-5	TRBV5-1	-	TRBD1	TGCGCCAGCAGCCCAATGACAGGGCTGGGTAGCAATCAGCCCCAGCATTTT	CASSPMTGLGSNQPQHF
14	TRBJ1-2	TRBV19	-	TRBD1	TGTGCCAGTAGCCCATCCGGGACAGTCTATGGCTACACCTTC	CASSPSGTVYGYTF
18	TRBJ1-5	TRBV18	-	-	TGTGCCAGCTCACCTGGCTCCCAGGGAGGAGGTAGCAATCAGCCCCAGCATTTT	CASSPGSQGGGSNQPQHF
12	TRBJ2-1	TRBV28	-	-	TGTGCCAGCCCAAACTCGCGCAATGAGCAGTTCTTC	CASPNSRNEQFF
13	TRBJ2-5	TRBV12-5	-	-	TGTGCTAGTGGAGACTCTCTCCAAGAGACCCAGTACTTC	CASGDSLQETQYF
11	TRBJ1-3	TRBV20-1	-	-	TGCAGTGCCAGGGTCGGAAACACCATATATTTT	CSARVGNTIYF
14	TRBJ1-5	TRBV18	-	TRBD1	TGTGCCAGCTCCCAACAGGGGGCGGATCAGCCCCAGCATTTT	CASSQQGADQPQHF
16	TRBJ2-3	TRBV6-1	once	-	TGTGCCAGCAGTGTGCCCCATTTCCAGGGGCCCGATACGCAGTATTTT	CASSVPHFQGPDTQYF
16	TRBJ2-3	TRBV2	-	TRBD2	TGTGCCAGCAGGAGGACTAGCGGGGTGTTGACAGATACGCAGTATTTT	CASRRTSGVLTDTQYF
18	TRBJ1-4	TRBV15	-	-	TGTGCCACCAGCAGAGATCTATTGGCAGGCGCAACTAATGAAAAACTGTTTTTT	CATSRDLLAGATNEKLFF
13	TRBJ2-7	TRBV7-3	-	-	TGTGCCAGCAGCTTATCTTACTCCTACGAGCAGTACTTC	CASSLSYSYEQYF
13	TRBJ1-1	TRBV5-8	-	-	TGTGCCAGCAGCTCAGGGTCCAAGACTGAAGCTTTCTTT	CASSSGSKTEAFF
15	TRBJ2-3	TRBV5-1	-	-	TGCGCCAGCAGCTTGGCACGACAAAACACAGATACGCAGTATTTT	CASSLARQNTDTQYF
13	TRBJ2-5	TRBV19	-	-	TGTGCCACCAGCAGGGCCTTCCAAGAGACCCAGTACTTC	CATSRAFQETQYF
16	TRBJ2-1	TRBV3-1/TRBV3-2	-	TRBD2	TGTGCCAGCAGCCGAGCCGGACTAGCGATCTACAATGAGCAGTTCTTC	CASSRAGLAIYNEQFF
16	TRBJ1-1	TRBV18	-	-	TGTGCCAGCTCACCACCGGGAGCGGGGATGAGCACTGAAGCTTTCTTT	CASSPPGAGMSTEAFF
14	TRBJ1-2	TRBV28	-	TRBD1	TGTGCCAGCAGTTTGTGGACAGGGCATCAAGGCTACACCTTC	CASSLWTGHQGYTF
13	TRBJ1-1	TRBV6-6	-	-	TGTGCCAGCAGTCCCCATCAGGAAACTGAAGCTTTCTTT	CASSPHQETEAFF
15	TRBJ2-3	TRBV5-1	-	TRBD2	TGCGCCAGCAGCTTGGGACTAGCGGGGGTAGATACGCAGTATTTT	CASSLGLAGVDTQYF
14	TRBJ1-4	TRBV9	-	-	TGTGCCAGCAGCGTGGACCGGGGTAATGAAAAACTGTTTTTT	CASSVDRGNEKLFF
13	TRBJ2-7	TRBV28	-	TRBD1	TGTGCCAGCAGATCGGGACAGGGGTACGAGCAGTACTTC	CASRSGQGYEQYF
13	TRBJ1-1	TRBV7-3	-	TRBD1	TGTGCCAGCAGCCTACGACAGGGGACTGAAGCTTTCTTT	CASSLRQGTEAFF
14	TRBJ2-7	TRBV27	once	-	TGTGCCAGCAGTGGGGGGGGACACTCCTACGAGCAGTACTTC	CASSGGGHSYEQYF